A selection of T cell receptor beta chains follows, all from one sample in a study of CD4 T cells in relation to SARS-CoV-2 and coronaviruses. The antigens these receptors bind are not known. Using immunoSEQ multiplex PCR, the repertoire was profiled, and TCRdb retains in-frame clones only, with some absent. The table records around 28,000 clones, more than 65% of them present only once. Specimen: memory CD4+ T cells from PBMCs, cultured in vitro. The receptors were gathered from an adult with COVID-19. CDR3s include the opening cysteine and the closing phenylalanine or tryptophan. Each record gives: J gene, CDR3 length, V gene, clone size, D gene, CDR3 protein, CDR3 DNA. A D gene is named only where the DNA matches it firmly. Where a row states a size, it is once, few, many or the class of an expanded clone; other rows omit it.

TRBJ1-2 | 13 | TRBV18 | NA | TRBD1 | CASSPDRNYGYTF | TGTGCCAGCTCACCGGACAGGAACTATGGCTACACCTTC
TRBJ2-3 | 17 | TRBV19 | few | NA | CASSLSGPGKGTDTQYF | TGTGCCAGTAGCCTATCCGGGCCCGGGAAGGGCACAGATACGCAGTATTTT
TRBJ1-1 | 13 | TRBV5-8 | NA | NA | CASSGGDSLVSVF | TGTGCCAGCAGCGGCGGGGATTCGCTGGTGAGTGTCTTT
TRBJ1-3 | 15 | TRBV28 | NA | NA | CASNLGAGSGNTIYF | TGTGCCAGCAACCTCGGGGCTGGCTCTGGAAACACCATATATTTT
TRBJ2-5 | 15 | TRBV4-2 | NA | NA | CASSQAGGSQETQYF | TGTGCCAGCAGCCAAGCTGGAGGGTCTCAAGAGACCCAGTACTTC
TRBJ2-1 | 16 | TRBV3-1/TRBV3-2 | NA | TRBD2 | CASSARTSGGYNEQFF | TGTGCCAGCAGCGCACGCACCTCGGGGGGCTACAATGAGCAGTTCTTC
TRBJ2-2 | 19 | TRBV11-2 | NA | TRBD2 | CASSPYLPRGTSGTGELFF | TGTGCCAGCAGCCCGTATCTCCCTCGAGGGACTAGCGGCACCGGGGAGCTGTTTTTT
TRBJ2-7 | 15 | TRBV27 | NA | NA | CASSLLPAGSDEQYF | TGTGCCAGCAGTTTGCTCCCGGCAGGGTCGGACGAGCAGTACTTC
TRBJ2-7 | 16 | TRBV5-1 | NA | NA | CASSTEPGHHTYEQYF | TGCGCCAGCAGCACCGAACCGGGACACCACACCTACGAGCAGTACTTC
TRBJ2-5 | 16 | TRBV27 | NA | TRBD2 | CASSWRSGRAGETQYF | TGTGCCAGCAGTTGGCGTAGCGGGAGGGCTGGGGAGACCCAGTACTTC
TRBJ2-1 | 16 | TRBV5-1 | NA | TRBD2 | CASSSGLAGNYNEQFF | TGCGCCAGCAGCTCCGGACTAGCGGGGAACTACAATGAGCAGTTCTTC
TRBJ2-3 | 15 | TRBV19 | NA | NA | CASSRTGAPEDTQYF | TGTGCCAGTAGTCGAACGGGAGCTCCCGAAGATACGCAGTATTTT
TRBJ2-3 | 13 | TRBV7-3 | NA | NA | CASSSGVADTQYF | TGTGCCAGCAGCTCGGGTGTGGCAGATACGCAGTATTTT
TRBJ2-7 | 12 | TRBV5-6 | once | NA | CASSRGVYEQYF | TGTGCCAGCAGCCGTGGCGTCTACGAGCAGTACTTC
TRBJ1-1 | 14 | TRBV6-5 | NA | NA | CASSYSNMNTEAFF | TGTGCCAGCAGTTACTCGAACATGAACACTGAAGCTTTCTTT
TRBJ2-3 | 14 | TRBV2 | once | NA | CASSEGTSTDTQYF | TGTGCCAGCAGTGAGGGGACTAGCACAGATACGCAGTATTTT